The 12 T cell receptor beta chains below were found in one sample sequenced in a study of blood T cell repertoires in COVID-19. Here immunoSEQ multiplex PCR was the method, and the copy in TCRdb shows in-frame clones only, minus some. The data contain roughly 300,000 clones, 70% to 90% of them singletons. The specimen was PBMCs or T cells enriched from blood (not recorded which). Receptor source: a woman aged 30 to 39 who had recovered from COVID-19.

The V call is TRBV19, the J call TRBJ1-5, with D maybe TRBD1 (6 bases). CDR3 size: 13 residues. The V and J ends lost 5 bases and 9 bases respectively, with 14 bases between them. Germline CDR1 is LNHDA and CDR2 is SQIVND (reference sequence). The CDR3 nucleotides read TGTGCCAGTAGTCCCCAACAGGGTACGCCCCAGCATTTT. Amino acids: CASSPQQGTPQHF. The full variable domain, completed using reference TRBV19 and TRBJ1-5, is DGGITQSPKYLFRKEGQNVTLSCEQNLNHDAMYWYRQDPGQGLRLIYYSQIVNDFQKGDIAEGYSVSREKKESFPLTVTSAQKNPTAFYLCASSPQQGTPQHFGDGTRLSIL.

The chain joins TRBV6-2 or TRBV6-3 to TRBJ2-5; maybe TRBD2 (5 bases). CDR1 and CDR2 from the germline V gene are MNHEY and SVGEGT. The ends were cut back, 1 base at V and 4 bases at J, with 16 bases in the middle. This CDR3 region has 16 residues. This CDR3 reads CASSYLTRPGLETQYF. Here the CDR3 DNA reads TGTGCCAGCAGTTACTTGACAAGACCGGGATTAGAGACCCAGTACTTC.

V is TRBV10-1 and J is TRBJ1-1; possible D gene TRBD1, 5 bases. The CDR3 totals 16 residues. The ends were cut back, 0 bases at V and 0 bases at J, with 11 bases in the middle. In germline, CDR1 is WNHNN, CDR2 SYGVQD (reference sequence). As DNA, the CDR3 is TGCGCCAGCAGTGAGTCAAAAGGGGCCATGAACACTGAAGCTTTCTTT. It encodes CASSESKGAMNTEAFF.

This clone was recorded once. The chain is built from TRBV7-6 and TRBJ1-2, with TRBD1 matching 9 bases. The CDR3 runs 16 residues. Germline lookup yields CDR1 SGHVS and CDR2 FNYEAQ. Trimming cost V 1 base and J 4 bases; bases outside gene matches: 7. The CDR3 sequence: CASSLGSGQGSYGYTF. CDR3 in DNA: TGTGCCAGCAGCTTAGGATCGGGACAGGGATCCTATGGCTACACCTTC.

This sequence joins TRBV6-1 and TRBJ1-2; D unclear. Germline V gene data show CDR1 as MNHNS and CDR2 as SASEGT. The CDR3 is 13 amino acids. V was trimmed by 2 bases and J by 1 base, leaving 5 bases between them. The CDR3 sequence is CASSETSNYGYTF. CDR3 nucleotides: TGTGCCAGCAGTGAAACCAGTAACTATGGCTACACCTTC.

The gene calls are TRBV30 and TRBJ1-2; 7 bases are a match to TRBD1. Germline V gives CDR1 GTSNPN, CDR2 SVGIG (reference sequence). This CDR3 is built from 13 residues. Trimming at V came to 3 bases and at J to 4 bases, leaving 5 bases not matched to a gene. This chain's CDR3 is CAWRISGGYGYTF. DNA for the CDR3: TGTGCCTGGAGAATTTCAGGGGGCTATGGCTACACCTTC.

The chain employs TRBV27 and TRBJ1-1; no definite D call. CDR1 is MNHEY and CDR2 is SMNVEV in the germline V gene (reference sequence). There are 13 residues in the CDR3. Trimming removed 7 bases at V and 7 bases at J, with 16 bases between. CDR3 bases: TGTGCCAGCACCAATGACGCGGCTGGTGAAGCTTTCTTT. Amino acid sequence: CASTNDAAGEAFF.

The chain recombines TRBV15 with TRBJ2-1, with 9 bases that match TRBD2. Per germline, CDR1 LNHNV and CDR2 YYDKDF (reference sequence). Trimming took 0 bases from V and 8 from J; bases not matched to a gene: 14. The CDR3 contains 18 residues. The CDR3 loop reads CATSRDLLIGGGADEQFF. DNA of the CDR3: TGTGCCACCAGCAGAGATCTCTTAATTGGCGGGGGGGCCGATGAGCAGTTCTTC.

This chain joins TRBV6-2 or TRBV6-3 and TRBJ1-5, with 12 bases that match TRBD1. Germline CDR1 and CDR2: MNHEY and SVGEGT. V gave up 4 bases and J gave up 2 bases; unmatched junction bases: 9. This CDR3 region has 18 residues. The CDR3 bases are TGTGCCAGCAGTTCGGGACAGGGGGCGCGGAGAGGCAATCAGCCCCAGCATTTT. As protein: CASSSGQGARRGNQPQHF.

V usage is TRBV3-1 (or the pseudogene TRBV3-2) and J usage is TRBJ2-7; D is ambiguous. The CDR3 has 13 residues. In germline, CDR1 is LGHDT, CDR2 YNNKEL (reference sequence). V lost 1 base, J lost 4 bases, and 8 bases lay in between. CDR3 residues: CASSQGPPYEQYF. The CDR3 DNA sequence: TGTGCCAGCAGCCAAGGGCCTCCTTACGAGCAGTACTTC.

V and J are TRBV3-1 (or the pseudogene TRBV3-2) and TRBJ1-2; D remains ambiguous. The CDR3 sequence is 17 residues long. Germline CDR1 and CDR2: LGHDT and YNNKEL (reference sequence). Deletions cut 0 bases from V and 8 bases from J, with 22 bases between. The chain's CDR3 is CASSQEFRRGMVRGYTF. In nucleotides, the CDR3 is TGTGCCAGCAGCCAAGAGTTTAGGCGGGGTATGGTTCGCGGCTACACCTTC.

The chain is built from TRBV7-9 and TRBJ1-2, with D unresolved. Looked up from germline, CDR1 is SEHNR and CDR2 is FQNEAQ (reference sequence). V was cut by 6 bases and J by 2 bases, with 10 bases left in between. CDR3 length: 13 amino acids. The CDR3 is CASSSSRNYGYTF. CDR3 DNA sequence: TGTGCCAGCAGTTCATCGAGGAACTATGGCTACACCTTC.